The TCR beta chain under discussion was sequenced for a study of response to subunit inactivated influenza vaccine (dated by TCRdb to the late 2010s). With regard to the full study: To follow how T cells responded to a trivalent subunit inactivated influenza vaccine, the researchers relied on deep quantitative profiling of the T cell receptor repertoire. Broader findings and caveats from the paper: The authors suggested that each seasonal influenza vaccination may recruit only a limited number of new T cells.

Turning to this clonotype: Its antigen specificity is not known. No qualities accompany the bases; no much larger clone lies one base away.

CDR1 and CDR2 (SNHLY, FYNNEI) derive from the germline V gene. Taken from cysteine to phenylalanine, the CDR3 has 14 residues. The CDR3 DNA has 42 bases and is translated from base 1. Trimming at the junction amounts to 5 bases on V and 8 bases on J, and the germline ends lie 15 bases apart. The library was built by means of RT-PCR. This sample was sequenced with an Illumina HiSeq 2500. TCRdb reprocessed the public reads (quality trimming at Q25 with fastp, clone calling with MiXCR) and kept in-frame beta chains. CDR3 protein sequences are deduplicated, and each keeps its most common genes and DNA. The sample table records about 240,000 distinct CDR3 sequences; 10% to 15% of these occur just once. The ten largest clones represent more than 7% of the sample.

The chain is made from TRBV2 and TRBJ1-4; the D gene is not confidently resolved. Here the sequenced sample was non-naive T cells sorted from PBMCs, taken less than 15 days before vaccination. The sample's cell subset or site label, decoded: memory T cell fraction. The receptor was isolated from a man aged 50-59 years who received an inactivated influenza vaccine. Donor details come from another sample of the same person, matched by shared clones. The DNA reads TGTGCCAGCAGTCCCGGTAACTCAAGGGAAAAACTGTTTTTT. This is translated as CASSPGNSREKLFF.